This T cell receptor beta chain was retrieved from a study of cytomegalovirus exposure and HLA in healthy donors. In the study overall: HLA-typed donors were the source of around 80 million unique TCRs, which an early data release held.

The PCR made use of 60 Vbeta and 13 Jbeta primers. Profiling relied on immunoSEQ multiplex PCR, and the TCRdb table lists in-frame clones only, not all of them. The sample records around 91,000 clones, about 73% being singletons. General observations from the study: A later analysis found most CMV-associated TCR beta chains apparently HLA-restricted. V- and J-gene trimming in TCR beta was tied to a missense DCLRE1C variant by an analysis performed later. It emerged from a later analysis that several of the most significant clusters appeared to be linked to common viral pathogens.

CDR3 length: 14 residues. Per the germline V gene, CDR1 is SGHRS and CDR2 is YFSETQ. Losses at the gene ends were 1 base for V and 6 bases for J; bases not matched to a gene: 3. A note on this clone: Its specificity is unknown.

The receptor was derived from a woman in her forties in good health and CMV-seropositive. The chain is built from TRBV5-1 and TRBJ2-2, with 7 bases lining up with TRBD2. The sample consisted of PBMCs. The DNA of the CDR3 is TGCGCCAGCAGCTTGAATGGGGGGGCCGGGGAGCTGTTTTTT. Its translation: CASSLNGGAGELFF.